The T cell receptor beta chain described here comes from a study of Ad26.COV2.S vaccination and SARS-CoV-2 variants. Study results and limitations: Vaccinated individuals (as opposed to placebo recipients) had higher spike-specific TCR breadth.

Documented treatment: roughly 18 received Ad26.COV2.S at low or high dose, single or two shots; 5 received placebo; per-sample allocation not given. Each sample was drawn 63 days after the first injection (of vaccine or placebo). Assay used: immunoSEQ multiplex PCR; TCRdb lists only in-frame clones, some missing. The repertoire has hundreds of thousands of clones, around four fifths of them found once; the top ten carry 7% to 9.5%. V was clipped by 0 bases and J by 4 bases, with 14 bases between them. The germline V gene has CDR1 MGHDK and CDR2 SYGVNS. This CDR3 contains 16 residues. Notes on this clone: Its antigen is still unknown.

This receptor was taken from a person between 18 and 59 years old who received the Ad26.COV2.S COVID-19 vaccine or a placebo. The sequences come from peripheral blood, collected in a trial of Ad26.COV2.S vaccine versus placebo. The chain is built from TRBV25-1 and TRBJ2-3; possible D gene TRBD2, 7 bases. This CDR3 is CASSEYGGGFPDTQYF. The CDR3 DNA follows: TGTGCCAGCAGTGAATACGGCGGGGGCTTCCCAGATACGCAGTATTTT. The variable domain in full, completed from reference TRBV25-1 and TRBJ2-3, reads EADIYQTPRYLVIGTGKKITLECSQTMGHDKMYWYQQDPGMELHLIHYSYGVNSTEKGDLSSESTVSRIRTEHFPLTLESARPSHTSQYLCASSEYGGGFPDTQYFGPGTRLTVL.